Listed below are T cell receptor beta chains from one sample, sequenced in a study of circulating and synovial CD4+ cells in juvenile arthritis. Sequenced by immunoSEQ multiplex PCR; TCRdb stores in-frame clones only, minus some. The sample has about 32,000 clones, 93% seen once. Sequenced: CD4+ T cells from blood. The source is a human donor with juvenile idiopathic arthritis. CDR3s include the opening cysteine and the closing phenylalanine or tryptophan. The D gene is left open where the match is weak. Expanded clones are given a class, and other clones once, few, many or no size at all.

j_gene	len	v_gene	d_gene	abundance	CDR3aa	CDR3nt
TRBJ2-5	12	TRBV2	NA	NA	CASSPGQRTQYF	TGTGCCAGCAGCCCGGGTCAGCGGACCCAGTACTTC
TRBJ2-3	18	TRBV9	TRBD2	NA	CASSVVSGPSGSTDTQYF	TGTGCCAGCAGCGTAGTCTCAGGGCCTAGCGGAAGCACAGATACGCAGTATTTT
TRBJ2-5	14	TRBV28	NA	once	CASSSGLSWGTQYF	TGTGCCAGCAGTTCAGGGCTCTCCTGGGGGACCCAGTACTTC
TRBJ1-1	18	TRBV10-3	TRBD1	NA	CAISGKGGQAKVNTEAFF	TGTGCCATCAGTGGGAAGGGGGGACAGGCTAAAGTGAACACTGAAGCTTTCTTT
TRBJ2-1	18	TRBV28	NA	NA	CASSLIRREVAYYNEQFF	TGTGCCAGCAGTTTAATACGGAGGGAGGTAGCGTATTACAATGAGCAGTTCTTC
TRBJ1-2	16	TRBV28	NA	NA	CASSLPLGAGNYGYTF	TGTGCCAGCAGTCTACCCTTGGGGGCTGGGAACTATGGCTACACCTTC
TRBJ1-1	15	TRBV14	TRBD1	NA	CASSLDRGWNTEAFF	TGTGCCAGCAGCCTTGACAGGGGGTGGAACACTGAAGCTTTCTTT
TRBJ1-1	15	TRBV9	NA	NA	CASSVDLGRNTEAFF	TGTGCCAGCAGCGTAGACCTGGGGAGGAACACTGAAGCTTTCTTT
TRBJ2-1	11	TRBV19	NA	NA	CASSLYNEQFF	TGTGCCAGTAGTCTCTACAATGAGCAGTTCTTC
TRBJ2-1	18	TRBV7-3	NA	NA	CASSLAAGGTGGYNEQFF	TGTGCCAGCAGCTTAGCAGCGGGGGGGACAGGGGGCTACAATGAGCAGTTCTTC
TRBJ1-1	15	TRBV7-2	NA	NA	CASSPPPGSPTEAFF	TGTGCCAGCAGTCCCCCGCCCGGGTCCCCGACTGAAGCTTTCTTT